This TCR beta chain was found in a study of blood T cell repertoires in COVID-19. This clone showed up just a few times. Assay: immunoSEQ multiplex PCR; the TCRdb copy retains only in-frame clones and omits some. In the table there are 200,000 or so clones, about 85% of which are singletons. This CDR3 has 14 residues. CDR1 SGHTA and CDR2 FQGNSA come from the germline V gene. V lost 3 bases to trimming and J lost 7 bases; unmatched junction nucleotides: 8. The TCR was taken from a man aged 25-40 years who had recovered from COVID-19. The genes are TRBV7-2 and TRBJ2-7, with 8 bases lining up with TRBD2. What was sequenced was PBMCs or T cells enriched from blood (not recorded which). The CDR3 loop reads CASSLSGSFGEQYF. CDR3 bases: TGTGCCAGCAGCTTGAGCGGGAGTTTTGGGGAGCAGTACTTC.